This T cell receptor beta chain was identified in a study of blood T cell repertoires in COVID-19. In the study overall: COVID-19 samples, acute and convalescent, were from the United States, Italy and Spain. PBMCs, B-cell-depleted T cells, or T cells were the source of the cDNA or gDNA that made up the material.

The trim removed 6 bases at V and 3 bases at J, leaving 4 bases unmatched. The CDR3 runs 15 residues. Germline CDR1 and CDR2: KGHSH and LQKENI. Original data processing: Reference gene primer amplification gave estimated nucleated cell counts. Libraries were prepared by immunoSEQ multiplex PCR; TCRdb keeps only in-frame clonotypes and omits some of them. That table gives V, J and clone size, and the DNA gave D and trimming. The sample comprises 140,000 to 150,000 clones, approximately 80% of which are singletons, and 44% rests with the top ten. The sequence came from a human donor in a cohort sampled during active COVID-19. The rearrangement joins TRBV18 to TRBJ2-7, with 14 bases matching TRBD2. The sample was peripheral blood. The CDR3 sequence: CASSHGLAGGYEQYV. CDR3 DNA sequence: TGTGCCAGCTCCCATGGACTAGCGGGAGGCTACGAGCAGTACGTC.